One T cell receptor beta chain is described in this entry. V lost 0 bases to trimming and J lost 5 bases, with 13 bases between them. The V gene's germline CDR1 is GTSNPN and CDR2 SVGIG (reference sequence). CDR3 size: 14 residues. Some clones are missing from TCRdb's copy, which holds only in-frame ones; the method was immunoSEQ multiplex PCR. Of about 180,000 clones listed, more than 80% are singletons. This sample is part of a study of blood T cell repertoires in COVID-19. Sequencing used PBMCs or T cells enriched from blood (not recorded which). This clonotype originated in a man between 35 and 55 years old who had recovered from COVID-19. The V and J genes are TRBV30 and TRBJ2-5; no definite D call. Written as DNA, the CDR3 is TGTGCCTGGAGTGTGGCGGCTACACTGGAGACCCAGTACTTC. Translation: CAWSVAATLETQYF.